This TCR beta chain emerged from a study of blood T cell repertoires in COVID-19. Study information: The samples span acute and convalescent COVID-19 from the United States, Italy and Spain. Nucleic acid was either cDNA or gDNA, and it came from T cells, B-cell-depleted T cells, or PBMCs.

Original data processing: Estimates of nucleated cell counts were drawn from the amplification of reference gene primers. The method was immunoSEQ multiplex PCR; TCRdb's version includes in-frame clones alone and lacks a portion of them. That table is the source of V, J and clone size, and D and trimming were worked out from the DNA. The repertoire holds fewer than 150,000 clones, approximately 90% seen once, with more than 7% in the top ten. The sample consisted of peripheral blood. The source of this sequence is a woman between 65 and 79 years old who had recovered from COVID-19.

The CDR3 DNA sequence: TGTGCCAGCAGCTTAACAGGCCCGCGCTTGGAGACCCAGTACTTC. It codes for CASSLTGPRLETQYF. This chain uses TRBV7-2 with TRBJ2-5; TRBD1 is a possible D gene (5 bases). This CDR3 has 15 amino acids. Looked up from germline, CDR1 is SGHTA and CDR2 is FQGNSA. The germline V and J ends were trimmed by 2 bases and 5 bases, with 15 bases remaining between them.